This TCR beta chain was sequenced for a study of blood T cell repertoires in COVID-19. This clone was detected a few times. This CDR3 is built from 13 residues. Deletions cut 5 bases from V and 3 bases from J, with 10 bases between. Germline values: CDR1 SNHLY, CDR2 FYNNEI. The table came from immunoSEQ multiplex PCR; TCRdb's copy has only in-frame clones and leaves some out. The data show approximately 88,000 clones, roughly 82% seen once. This chain links TRBV2 with TRBJ2-5; D uncertain. This TCR was recovered from a woman of 80 years or more with active or convalescent COVID-19. The sample taken for sequencing was peripheral blood. The CDR3 here is CASSLAEEETQYF. The CDR3 DNA follows: TGTGCCAGCAGTTTGGCGGAAGAAGAGACCCAGTACTTC.